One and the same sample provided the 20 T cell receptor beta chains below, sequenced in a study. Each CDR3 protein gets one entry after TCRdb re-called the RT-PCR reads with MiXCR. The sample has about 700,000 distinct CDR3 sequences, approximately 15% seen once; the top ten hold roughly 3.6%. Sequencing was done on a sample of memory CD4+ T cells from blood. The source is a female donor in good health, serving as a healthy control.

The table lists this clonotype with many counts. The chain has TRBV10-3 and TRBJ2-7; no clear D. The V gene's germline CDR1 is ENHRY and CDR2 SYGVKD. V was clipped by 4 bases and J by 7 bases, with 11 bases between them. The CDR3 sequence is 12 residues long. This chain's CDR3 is CAISGLTEEQYF. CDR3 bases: TGTGCCATCAGTGGATTGACGGAAGAGCAGTACTTC.

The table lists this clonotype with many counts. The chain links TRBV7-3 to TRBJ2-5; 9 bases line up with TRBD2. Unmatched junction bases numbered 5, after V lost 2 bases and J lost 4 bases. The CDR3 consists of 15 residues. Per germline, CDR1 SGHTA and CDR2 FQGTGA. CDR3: CASSLAGGSIETQYF. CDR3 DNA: TGTGCCAGCAGCTTAGCGGGAGGGTCGATAGAGACCCAGTACTTC.

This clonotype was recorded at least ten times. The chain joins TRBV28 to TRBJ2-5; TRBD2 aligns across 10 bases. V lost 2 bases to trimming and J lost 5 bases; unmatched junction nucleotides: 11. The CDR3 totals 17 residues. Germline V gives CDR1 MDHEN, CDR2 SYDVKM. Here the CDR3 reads CASSLPQYSGRWETQYF. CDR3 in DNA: TGTGCCAGCAGTTTACCCCAATATAGCGGGAGGTGGGAGACCCAGTACTTC. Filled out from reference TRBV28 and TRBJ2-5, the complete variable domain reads DVKVTQSSRYLVKRTGEKVFLECVQDMDHENMFWYRQDPGLGLRLIYFSYDVKMKEKGDIPEGYSVSREKKERFSLILESASTNQTSMYLCASSLPQYSGRWETQYFGPGTRLLVL.

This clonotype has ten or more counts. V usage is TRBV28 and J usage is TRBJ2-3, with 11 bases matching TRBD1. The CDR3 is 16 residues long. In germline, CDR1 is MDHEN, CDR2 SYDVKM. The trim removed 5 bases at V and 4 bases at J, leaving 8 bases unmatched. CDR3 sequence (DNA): TGTGCCAGCAGTATCCGCTCGGGACAGGGGGCAGATACGCAGTATTTT. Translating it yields CASSIRSGQGADTQYF.

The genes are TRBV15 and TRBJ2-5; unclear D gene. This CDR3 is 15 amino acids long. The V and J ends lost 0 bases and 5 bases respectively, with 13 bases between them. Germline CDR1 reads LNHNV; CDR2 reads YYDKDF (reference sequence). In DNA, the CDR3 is TGTGCCACCAGCAGAGAGTCCTATCCCGGGGAGACCCAGTACTTC. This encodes CATSRESYPGETQYF.

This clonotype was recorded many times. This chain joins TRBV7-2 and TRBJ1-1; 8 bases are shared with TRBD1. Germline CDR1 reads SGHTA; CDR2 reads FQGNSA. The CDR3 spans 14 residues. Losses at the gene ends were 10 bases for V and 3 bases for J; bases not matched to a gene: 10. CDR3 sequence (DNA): TGTGCCACCGTAAGGGACAGGCGATACACTGAAGCTTTCTTT. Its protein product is CATVRDRRYTEAFF.

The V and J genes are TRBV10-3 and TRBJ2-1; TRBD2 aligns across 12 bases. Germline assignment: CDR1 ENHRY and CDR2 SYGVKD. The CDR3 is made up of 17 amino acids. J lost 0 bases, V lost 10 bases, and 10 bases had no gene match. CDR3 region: CATRGTSGFSSYNEQFF. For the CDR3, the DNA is TGTGCCACCAGGGGGACTAGCGGGTTCAGCTCCTACAATGAGCAGTTCTTC.

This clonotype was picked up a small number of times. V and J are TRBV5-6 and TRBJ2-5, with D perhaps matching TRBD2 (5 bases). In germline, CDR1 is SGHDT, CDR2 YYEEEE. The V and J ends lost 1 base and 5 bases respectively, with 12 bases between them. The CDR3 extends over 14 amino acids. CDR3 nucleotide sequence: TGTGCCAGCAGCTTGCAGGACTTCGGGGAGACCCAGTACTTC. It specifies CASSLQDFGETQYF.

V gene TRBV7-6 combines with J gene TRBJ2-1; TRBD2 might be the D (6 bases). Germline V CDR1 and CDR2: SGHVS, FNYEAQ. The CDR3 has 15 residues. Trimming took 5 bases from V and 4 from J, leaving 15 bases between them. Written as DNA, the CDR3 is TGTGCCAGCAGCACTCTAAGGCGGGATTACAATGAGCAGTTCTTC. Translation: CASSTLRRDYNEQFF.

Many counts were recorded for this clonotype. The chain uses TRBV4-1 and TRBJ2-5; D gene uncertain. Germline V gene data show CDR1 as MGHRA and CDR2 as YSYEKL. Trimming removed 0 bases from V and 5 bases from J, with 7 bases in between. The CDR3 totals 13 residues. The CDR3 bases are TGCGCCAGCAGCCAAGATCAGATTGAGACCCAGTACTTC. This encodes CASSQDQIETQYF.

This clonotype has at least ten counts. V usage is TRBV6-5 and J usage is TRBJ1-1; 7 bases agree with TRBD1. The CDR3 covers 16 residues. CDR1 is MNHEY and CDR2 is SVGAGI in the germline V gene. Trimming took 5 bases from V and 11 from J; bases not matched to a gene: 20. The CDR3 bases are TGTGCCAGCAGTCTAAGACAGGGCCCCCTTTCCAAGGGGGCTTTCTTT. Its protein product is CASSLRQGPLSKGAFF.

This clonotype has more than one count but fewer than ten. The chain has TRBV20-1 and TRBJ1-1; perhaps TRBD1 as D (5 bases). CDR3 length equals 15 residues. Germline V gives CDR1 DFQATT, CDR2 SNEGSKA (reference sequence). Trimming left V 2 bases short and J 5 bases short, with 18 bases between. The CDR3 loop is CSARWGRGKQTEAFF. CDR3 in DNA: TGCAGTGCTAGATGGGGCCGGGGGAAACAAACTGAAGCTTTCTTT.

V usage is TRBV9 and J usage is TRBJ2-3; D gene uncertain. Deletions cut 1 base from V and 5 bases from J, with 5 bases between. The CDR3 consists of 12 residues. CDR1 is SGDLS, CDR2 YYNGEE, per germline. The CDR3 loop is CASSVLGDTQYF. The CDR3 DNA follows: TGTGCCAGCAGCGTACTTGGAGATACGCAGTATTTT.

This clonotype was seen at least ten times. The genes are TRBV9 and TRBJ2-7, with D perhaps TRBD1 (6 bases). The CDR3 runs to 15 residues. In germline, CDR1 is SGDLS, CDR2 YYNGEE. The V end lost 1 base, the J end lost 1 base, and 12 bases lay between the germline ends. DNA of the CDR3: TGTGCCAGCAGCGTAAGGGGGACGGATTCCTACGAGCAGTACTTC. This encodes CASSVRGTDSYEQYF. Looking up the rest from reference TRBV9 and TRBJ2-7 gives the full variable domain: DSGVTQTPKHLITATGQRVTLRCSPRSGDLSVYWYQQSLDQGLQFLIQYYNGEERAKGNILERFSAQQFPDLHSELNLSSLELGDSALYFCASSVRGTDSYEQYFGPGTRLTVT.

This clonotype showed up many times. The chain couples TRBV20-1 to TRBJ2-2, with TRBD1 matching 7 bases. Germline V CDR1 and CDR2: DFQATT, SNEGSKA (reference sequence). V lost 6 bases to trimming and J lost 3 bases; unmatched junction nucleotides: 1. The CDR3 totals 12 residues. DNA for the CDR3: TGCAGTGCAGGGGGCTACACCGGGGAGCTGTTTTTT. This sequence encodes CSAGGYTGELFF.

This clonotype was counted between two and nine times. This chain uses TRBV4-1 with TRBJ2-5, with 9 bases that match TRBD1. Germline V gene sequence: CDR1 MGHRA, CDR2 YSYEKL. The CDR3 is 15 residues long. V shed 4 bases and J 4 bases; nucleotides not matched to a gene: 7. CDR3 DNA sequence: TGCGCCAGCAGCCCAGGGACAGGGCAGCCAGAGACCCAGTACTTC. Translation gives CASSPGTGQPETQYF.

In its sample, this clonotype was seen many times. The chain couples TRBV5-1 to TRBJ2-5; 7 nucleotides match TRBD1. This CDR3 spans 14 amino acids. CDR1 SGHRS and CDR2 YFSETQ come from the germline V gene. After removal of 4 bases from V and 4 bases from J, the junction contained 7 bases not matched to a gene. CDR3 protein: CASSPKGALETQYF. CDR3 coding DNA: TGCGCCAGCAGCCCTAAGGGGGCGTTAGAGACCCAGTACTTC.

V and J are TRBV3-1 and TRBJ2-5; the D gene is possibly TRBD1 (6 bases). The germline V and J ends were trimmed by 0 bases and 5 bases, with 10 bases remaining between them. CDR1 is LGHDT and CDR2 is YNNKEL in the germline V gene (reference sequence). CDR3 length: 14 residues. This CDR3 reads CASSQDYRAETQYF. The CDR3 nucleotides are TGTGCCAGCAGCCAAGATTACAGGGCGGAGACCCAGTACTTC.

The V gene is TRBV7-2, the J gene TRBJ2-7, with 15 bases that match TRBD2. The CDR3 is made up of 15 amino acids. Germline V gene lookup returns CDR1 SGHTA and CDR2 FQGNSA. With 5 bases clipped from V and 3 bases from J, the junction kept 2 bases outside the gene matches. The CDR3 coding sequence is TGTGCCAGCAGCCGGACTAGCGGGGGGGGCTACGAGCAGTACTTC. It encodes CASSRTSGGGYEQYF.

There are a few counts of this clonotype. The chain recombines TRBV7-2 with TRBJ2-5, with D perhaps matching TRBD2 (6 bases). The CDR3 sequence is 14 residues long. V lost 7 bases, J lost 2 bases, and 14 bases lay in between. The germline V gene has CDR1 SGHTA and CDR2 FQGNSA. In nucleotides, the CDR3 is TGTGCCAGCAACCGGGACTGGGGGCAAGAGACCCAGTACTTC. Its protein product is CASNRDWGQETQYF.